This T cell receptor (beta chain) is from a study of blood T cell repertoires in COVID-19. In germline, CDR1 is MNHEY, CDR2 SVGEGT. Trimming stripped 0 bases from V and 7 bases from J, with 9 bases between. CDR3 length: 13 residues. Assay: immunoSEQ multiplex PCR; the TCRdb copy retains only in-frame clones and omits some. Of over 450,000 clones listed, about 89% are singletons. The V call is TRBV6-2 or TRBV6-3, the J call TRBJ1-1, with D perhaps TRBD1 (6 bases). Sequencing was done on a sample of peripheral blood. The source of this sequence is a woman aged 45-60 years with COVID-19, enrolled during active disease. The CDR3 region has the DNA TGTGCCAGCAGTTACTCGTGGACAGTTGAAGCTTTCTTT. Translated: CASSYSWTVEAFF.